This TCR beta chain comes out of a study of cytomegalovirus exposure and HLA in healthy donors. Primers for the PCR totalled 60 Vbeta and 13 Jbeta. Original processing methods: Per a later analysis, the number of unique TCR beta chains was approximately 80 million, of which 9 million to 12 million were shared. Repertoires were generated with immunoSEQ multiplex PCR, while TCRdb's copy carries only in-frame clones and drops some. V and J calls and clone size are given by that table; D and trimming were obtained from the DNA. The sample lists 150,000 to 250,000 clones; approximately 85% were seen once. Notes on this clone: Antigen specificity is unknown.

The study's findings and limits: Through in vitro validation, three CMV-associated chains were shown to be specific for CMV antigens. Association of 16,951 TCR beta sequences with HLA alleles was found at 0.05 false discovery rate in a later analysis.

This CDR3 has 14 amino acids. V lost 3 bases, J lost 3 bases, and 3 bases stayed unmatched. Germline loops: CDR1 MGHRA, CDR2 YSYEKL. Donors consisted of healthy bone marrow donors. Sequencing used PBMCs. The origin of this receptor is a woman in her 50s in good health and CMV-seronegative. This chain uses TRBV4-1 with TRBJ2-7; 9 positions agree with TRBD1. The CDR3: CASSQRTGDYEQYF. DNA for the CDR3: TGCGCCAGCAGCCAGAGGACAGGGGACTACGAGCAGTACTTC.